The clone carrying this T cell receptor (beta chain) is medium-sized within its sample. TCRdb reprocessed the PCR reads via MiXCR and lists one record per CDR3 protein. The sample lists 8,500 or so distinct CDR3 sequences; approximately 39% were seen once. This record comes from a study of immune characterization of retroperitoneal liposarcoma. The material sequenced was tumor tissue. This clonotype originated in a male donor with retroperitoneal liposarcoma.

CDR3 bases: TGTGCCAGCAGCTCCCTAGGGGGTGTAGGACGCAGGAATGAGCAGTTCTTC. The encoded protein is CASSSLGGVGRRNEQFF. The V gene is TRBV7-8, the J gene TRBJ2-1; D is perhaps TRBD1 (6 bases). Germline V gives CDR1 SGHVS, CDR2 FQNEAQ. V was cut by 4 bases and J by 7 bases, with 23 bases left in between. The CDR3 loop spans 17 amino acids.